The 32 T cell receptor beta chains presented below share a single source sample, sequenced in a study of T cells in Graves' hyperthyroidism and ophthalmopathy. TCR beta CDR3 region amplification was performed from RNA transcripts. The HTBI primer set was used in a first-round RT-PCR of the TCR CDR3. MiXCR, applied by TCRdb to the multiplex PCR reads, yields one record per CDR3 protein. The data show 360,000 or so distinct CDR3 sequences, roughly 19% seen once. Sequenced material: blood. Every receptor here comes from a woman younger than 30 with Graves' hyperthyroidism.

The V gene is TRBV27, the J gene TRBJ2-2; D is perhaps TRBD2 (6 bases). The V gene's germline CDR1 is MNHEY and CDR2 SMNVEV (reference sequence). The V and J ends lost 4 bases and 6 bases respectively, with 12 bases between them. The CDR3 has 14 residues. This CDR3 reads CASSYTGAAGELFF. CDR3 DNA sequence: TGTGCCAGCAGTTACACGGGAGCGGCCGGGGAGCTGTTTTTT.

The sample holds many counts of this clonotype. The chain recombines TRBV5-1 with TRBJ1-1; D might be TRBD1 (5 bases). The CDR3 length is 14 residues. Germline CDR1 is SGHRS and CDR2 is YFSETQ. V was pared by 5 bases and J by 0 bases, with 11 bases between. CDR3 residues: CASRLQAMNTEAFF. The CDR3 DNA is TGCGCCAGCAGGCTACAGGCTATGAACACTGAAGCTTTCTTT.

The table lists this clonotype with many counts. The CDR3 is CASSEWDRVYTGNQPQHF. The CDR3 DNA follows: TGTGCCAGCAGTGAGTGGGACAGGGTTTATACCGGCAATCAGCCCCAGCATTTT. The chain combines TRBV6-1 with TRBJ1-5; TRBD1 agrees at 9 bases. V shed 3 bases, J shed 2 bases, and the junction held 11 bases outside the gene matches. Per germline, CDR1 MNHNS and CDR2 SASEGT. CDR3 length: 18 residues.

A note on this clonotype: One end of the junction varies from germline; a read error may be responsible. This rearrangement joins TRBV12-3 or TRBV12-4 to TRBJ1-1, with 8 bases that match TRBD1. The CDR3 loop spans 15 amino acids. The CDR3 sequence: CASSPGQGVNTEACF. In DNA, the CDR3 is TGTGCCAGCAGTCCCGGACAGGGAGTGAACACTGAAGCTTGCTTT.

Ten or more counts support this clonotype. This sequence joins TRBV7-2 and TRBJ1-1; D is ambiguous. The CDR3 is made up of 17 amino acids. With 9 bases removed from V and 0 bases from J, the gap between germline ends came to 23 bases. Germline V CDR1 and CDR2: SGHTA, FQGNSA. CDR3 sequence: CASKTTPDGRLNTEAFF. For the CDR3, the DNA is TGTGCCAGTAAGACCACCCCGGACGGCAGGCTGAACACTGAAGCTTTCTTT.

Ten or more counts support this clonotype. The chain uses TRBV20-1 and TRBJ1-2; D gene unclear. V was trimmed by 0 bases and J by 5 bases, leaving 13 bases between them. This CDR3 has 14 amino acids. CDR1 DFQATT and CDR2 SNEGSKA come from the germline V gene (reference sequence). CDR3 loop: CSARDLPRLYGYTF. The CDR3 DNA sequence: TGCAGTGCTAGAGATCTACCGCGCCTATATGGCTACACCTTC.

This clonotype has ten or more counts. The chain employs TRBV20-1 and TRBJ2-4; no definite D call. CDR3 length equals 14 residues. Trimming stripped 0 bases from V and 2 bases from J, with 8 bases between. Germline V CDR1 and CDR2: DFQATT, SNEGSKA (reference sequence). The CDR3 spells CSARDVISKNIQYF. CDR3 in DNA: TGCAGTGCTAGAGATGTGATTTCCAAAAACATTCAGTACTTC.

Ten or more counts support this clonotype. The chain joins TRBV7-2 to TRBJ2-7; 7 nucleotides align to TRBD2. The CDR3 covers 16 residues. V shed 0 bases and J 6 bases; nucleotides not matched to a gene: 11. Germline V gene sequence: CDR1 SGHTA, CDR2 FQGNSA. The CDR3 DNA follows: TGTGCCAGCAGCTTAGCCTCGACTAGCAGCTTGGGCGAGCAGTACTTC. This gives the protein CASSLASTSSLGEQYF.

This clonotype was seen more than once but under ten times. The rearrangement links TRBV6-1 to TRBJ2-4; 7 bases map to TRBD1. CDR1 MNHNS and CDR2 SASEGT come from the germline V gene. V lost 6 bases and J lost 8; bases outside the gene matches: 7. The CDR3 is 13 amino acids. CDR3 sequence: CASRRDSPDIQYF. Written as DNA, the CDR3 is TGTGCCAGCAGAAGGGACAGTCCGGACATTCAGTACTTC.

In regard to this clonotype: A much more abundant neighbour one base away suggests this may be a read error. This rearrangement joins TRBV29-1 to TRBJ2-7; 12 bases agree with TRBD2. Per the germline V gene, CDR1 is SQVTM and CDR2 is ANQGSEA. The CDR3 is 14 amino acids. CDR3 sequence: CIDPGLAGLYEQYF. The CDR3 bases are TGCATCGACCCCGGACTAGCGGGGTTGTACGAGCAGTACTTC.

This clonotype was picked up many times. This chain connects TRBV20-1 to TRBJ1-1, with 7 nucleotides matching TRBD1. The junction had 7 bases not matched to a gene; V was cut back by 1 base and J by 5 bases. The CDR3 covers 14 residues. Germline V gene sequence: CDR1 DFQATT, CDR2 SNEGSKA (reference sequence). CDR3 in DNA: TGCAGTGCTAGAGTGCAGGGGGTAGGGACTGAAGCTTTCTTT. Protein product: CSARVQGVGTEAFF.

This clonotype appeared many times. The CDR3: CASSFGQDTNYGYTF. For the CDR3, the DNA is TGTGCCAGCAGTTTTGGACAGGATACTAACTATGGCTACACCTTC. The chain employs TRBV6-2 or TRBV6-3 and TRBJ1-2; 7 nucleotides agree with TRBD1. CDR3 length equals 15 residues. Losses at the gene ends were 4 bases for V and 0 bases for J; bases not matched to a gene: 5. CDR1 and CDR2 (germline): MNHEY, SVGEGT.

This clonotype has a count of ten or more. The genes are TRBV6-2 or TRBV6-3 and TRBJ2-5; D is unresolved. The V gene lost 2 bases and the J gene lost 6 bases, with 13 bases spanning the gap. Germline V CDR1 and CDR2: MNHEY, SVGEGT. The CDR3 runs 14 residues. The CDR3 DNA sequence: TGTGCCAGCAGTTACCGGCAGGAGACGAAGACCCAGTACTTC. It translates to CASSYRQETKTQYF.

Only a few counts were recorded for this clonotype. CDR3 DNA: TGCAGTGTTCAGACCCTCGAACGGTTTGGCACTGAAGCTTTCTTT. It encodes CSVQTLERFGTEAFF. The J gene is TRBJ1-1, the V gene TRBV20-1; D gene ambiguous. Germline V gene lookup returns CDR1 DFQATT and CDR2 SNEGSKA (reference sequence). Trimming took 7 bases from V and 4 from J, leaving 22 bases between them. This CDR3 has 15 amino acids.

This clonotype was recorded many times. This chain links TRBV25-1 with TRBJ1-2; a weak D match, TRBD1 (6 bases). The CDR3 totals 14 residues. Trimming shortened V by 2 bases and J by 5 bases, and 12 bases separated the two germline ends. The germline V gene has CDR1 MGHDK and CDR2 SYGVNS. The CDR3 region is CASSEPGRGYGYTF. The CDR3 coding sequence is TGTGCCAGCAGTGAACCAGGCAGGGGTTATGGCTACACCTTC.

This clonotype was counted ten times or more. The V gene is TRBV4-1, the J gene TRBJ1-5; D might be TRBD1 (5 bases). The CDR3 loop spans 16 amino acids. Germline assignment: CDR1 MGHRA and CDR2 YSYEKL. V gave up 0 bases and J gave up 2 bases, with 11 bases separating them. The CDR3 sequence: CASSQDGGFGNQPQHF. The CDR3 bases are TGCGCCAGCAGCCAAGATGGGGGGTTTGGCAATCAGCCCCAGCATTTT.

The chain is built from TRBV27 and TRBJ2-5, with 8 bases that match TRBD2. Trimming removed 6 bases from V and 5 bases from J; junction bases left unmatched: 14. Per the germline V gene, CDR1 is MNHEY and CDR2 is SMNVEV (reference sequence). The CDR3 is 16 residues long. The CDR3: CASSWGRGAPGETQYF. The CDR3 DNA sequence: TGTGCCAGCAGCTGGGGGCGGGGGGCCCCGGGGGAGACCCAGTACTTC.

This clonotype was seen at least ten times. The chain employs TRBV9 and TRBJ2-5; 8 nucleotides match TRBD2. This CDR3 has 14 amino acids. Germline-derived CDR1 and CDR2 are SGDLS and YYNGEE. V was pared by 2 bases and J by 5 bases, with 5 bases of the junction left unmatched. This chain's CDR3 is CASSVAGGAETQYF. The CDR3 nucleotides are TGTGCCAGCAGCGTTGCGGGGGGCGCGGAGACCCAGTACTTC.

The chain has TRBV6-1 and TRBJ1-5; TRBD1 might be the D (5 bases). The CDR3 contains 17 residues. Trimming pared 7 bases from V and 0 bases from J, leaving 19 bases between. Germline CDR1 and CDR2: MNHNS and SASEGT. This CDR3 reads CASTSQGGAYSNQPQHF. As DNA, the CDR3 is TGTGCCAGCACCTCCCAGGGAGGAGCATATAGCAATCAGCCCCAGCATTTT.

This clonotype was recorded many times. The chain employs TRBV4-1 and TRBJ1-1; 8 bases line up with TRBD1. Germline V gene sequence: CDR1 MGHRA, CDR2 YSYEKL. This CDR3 has 13 amino acids. V was pared by 5 bases and J by 3 bases, with 2 bases of the junction left unmatched. CDR3 nucleotide sequence: TGCGCCAGCAGCGGACAGGGCTACACTGAAGCTTTCTTT. Translation: CASSGQGYTEAFF.

This clonotype was counted many times. Possible read error: a much larger clone is one base away. Given the absence of the conserved phenylalanine or tryptophan at the CDR3 end, a read error is likely. This rearrangement joins TRBV6-2 or TRBV6-3 to TRBJ1-2; D is uncertain. V was clipped by 10 bases and J by 4 bases, with 28 bases between them. Germline lookup yields CDR1 MNHEY and CDR2 SVGEGT. There are 17 residues in the CDR3. The CDR3 loop is CATGLRTGPGTFYGYTL. The CDR3 nucleotides are TGTGCCACCGGGCTCAGGACTGGGCCAGGCACTTTCTATGGCTACACCCTC.

This clonotype has a count of ten or more. V and J are TRBV6-1 and TRBJ1-5; 9 bases align to TRBD1. The CDR3 spans 13 residues. Germline assignment: CDR1 MNHNS and CDR2 SASEGT. The ends lost 2 bases at V and 14 bases at J; junction bases unmatched: 7. The CDR3 here is CASSERDRDREHF. CDR3 in DNA: TGTGCCAGCAGTGAAAGAGACCGGGACAGGGAGCATTTT.

This clonotype was observed many times. The chain employs TRBV13 and TRBJ1-3; a weak D match, TRBD1 (6 bases). V gave up 5 bases and J gave up 2 bases, with 19 bases separating them. The CDR3 spans 17 residues. CDR1 and CDR2 from the germline V gene are PRHDT and FYEKMQ (reference sequence). CDR3 DNA sequence: TGTGCCAGCAGCCCAGGTCTCAACAGGGAAACTGGAAACACCATATATTTT. This sequence encodes CASSPGLNRETGNTIYF.

This clonotype was recorded at least ten times. Relative to the germline gene, one junction end is altered; a read error may explain this. The chain uses TRBV12-3 or TRBV12-4 and TRBJ1-1; D is perhaps TRBD1 (6 bases). The CDR3 is made up of 15 amino acids. The chain's CDR3 is CASSTDGTRNTEALF. The CDR3 DNA sequence: TGTGCCAGCAGCACCGACGGGACAAGGAACACTGAAGCTCTCTTT.

This clonotype has at least ten counts. The V gene is TRBV5-1, the J gene TRBJ2-6; D possibly uses TRBD1 or TRBD2 (5 bases each). The CDR3 has 17 amino acids. Germline lookup yields CDR1 SGHRS and CDR2 YFSETQ. Trimming stripped 4 bases from V and 0 bases from J, with 14 bases between. Here the CDR3 DNA reads TGCGCCAGCAGCACCGGGACGCTTATCTCTGGGGCCAACGTCCTGACTTTC. Protein product: CASSTGTLISGANVLTF. Supplemented by reference TRBV5-1 and TRBJ2-6, the full variable domain reads KAGVTQTPRYLIKTRGQQVTLSCSPISGHRSVSWYQQTPGQGLQFLFEYFSETQRNKGNFPGRFSGRQFSNSRSEMNVSTLELGDSALYLCASSTGTLISGANVLTFGAGSRLTVL.

In its sample, this clonotype was seen once. The CDR3 nucleotides read TGTGCCAGCGGGTCGACAGGGGAGAGCAATCAGCCCCAGCATTTT. It codes for CASGSTGESNQPQHF. The genes are TRBV6-2 or TRBV6-3 and TRBJ1-5, with 8 bases that match TRBD1. Germline V CDR1 and CDR2: MNHEY, SVGEGT. The CDR3 runs 15 residues. V shed 8 bases and J 1 base; nucleotides not matched to a gene: 7.

This clonotype has ten or more counts. The chain uses TRBV2 and TRBJ2-7, with TRBD1 identical over 8 bases. The ends lost 6 bases at V and 0 bases at J; junction bases unmatched: 4. Germline V CDR1 and CDR2: SNHLY, FYNNEI. This CDR3 region has 14 residues. Here the CDR3 reads CASRGQAFSYEQYF. The CDR3 bases are TGTGCCAGCAGGGGACAGGCTTTCTCCTACGAGCAGTACTTC.

This clonotype was observed many times. The gene calls are TRBV20-1 and TRBJ2-7; TRBD1 matches 7 bases. The CDR3 is 14 residues long. Germline CDR1 DFQATT, CDR2 SNEGSKA (reference sequence). Trimming cost V 2 bases and J 6 bases; bases outside gene matches: 10. This chain's CDR3 is CSARPTGPLFEQYF. The DNA of the CDR3 is TGCAGTGCTAGACCGACAGGGCCCCTTTTCGAGCAGTACTTC.

This clonotype was counted many times. This chain's CDR3 is CASTQSPNYGYTF. CDR3 DNA sequence: TGTGCCAGCACCCAGAGTCCCAACTATGGCTACACCTTC. The chain is built from TRBV6-1 and TRBJ1-2; D call uncertain. Trimming stripped 7 bases from V and 2 bases from J, with 11 bases between. The CDR3 is made up of 13 amino acids. Germline values: CDR1 MNHNS, CDR2 SASEGT.

This clonotype was recorded many times. The chain carries TRBV5-1 and TRBJ2-7; weak D call: TRBD2 (6 bases). This CDR3 has 14 amino acids. CDR1 and CDR2 from the germline V gene are SGHRS and YFSETQ. V shed 1 base and J shed 7 bases, with 15 bases lying between them. The CDR3 bases are TGCGCCAGCAGCTTGATAGCGGCCACGAGGGAGCAGTACTTC. Its protein is CASSLIAATREQYF.

The chain couples TRBV11-2 to TRBJ1-2; no firm D call. Trimming pared 2 bases from V and 1 base from J, leaving 8 bases between. Germline V gives CDR1 SGHAT, CDR2 FQNNGV. CDR3 length: 14 amino acids. CDR3 sequence: CASSLLASNYGYTF. The CDR3 DNA is TGTGCCAGCAGCTTATTAGCCAGTAACTATGGCTACACCTTC.

This clonotype was seen many times. The J gene is TRBJ1-1, the V gene TRBV6-1; D remains ambiguous. Per germline, CDR1 MNHNS and CDR2 SASEGT. The V gene lost 4 bases and the J gene lost 1 base, with 7 bases spanning the gap. This CDR3 contains 13 residues. CDR3 nucleotide sequence: TGTGCCAGCAGTGGTCGCCCGAACACTGAAGCTTTCTTT. It yields the protein CASSGRPNTEAFF.